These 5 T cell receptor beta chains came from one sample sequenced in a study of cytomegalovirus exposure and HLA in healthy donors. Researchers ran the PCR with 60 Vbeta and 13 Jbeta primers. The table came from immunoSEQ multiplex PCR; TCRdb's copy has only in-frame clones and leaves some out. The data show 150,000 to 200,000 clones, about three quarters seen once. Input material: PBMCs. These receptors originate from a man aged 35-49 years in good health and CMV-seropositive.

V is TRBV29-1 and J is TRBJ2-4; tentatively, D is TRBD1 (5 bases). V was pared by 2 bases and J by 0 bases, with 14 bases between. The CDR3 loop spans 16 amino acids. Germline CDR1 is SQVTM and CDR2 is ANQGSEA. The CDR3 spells CSVEIFQGIAKNIQYF. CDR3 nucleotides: TGCAGCGTTGAAATTTTTCAGGGAATAGCCAAAAACATTCAGTACTTC. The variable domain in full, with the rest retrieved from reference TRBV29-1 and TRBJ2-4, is SAVISQKPSRDICQRGTSLTIQCQVDSQVTMMFWYRQQPGQSLTLIATANQGSEATYESGFVIDKFPISRPNLTFSTLTVSNMSPEDSSIYLCSVEIFQGIAKNIQYFGAGTRLSVL.

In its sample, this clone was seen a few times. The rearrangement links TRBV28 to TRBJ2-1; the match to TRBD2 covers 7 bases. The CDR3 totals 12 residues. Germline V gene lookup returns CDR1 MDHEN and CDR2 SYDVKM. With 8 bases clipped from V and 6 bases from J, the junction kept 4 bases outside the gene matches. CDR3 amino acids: CASGTSANEQFF. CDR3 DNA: TGTGCCAGCGGAACTAGCGCCAATGAGCAGTTCTTC.

CDR3 DNA: TGTGCCACCAGCAGATGGACAGGGGATAGAAGGACGGCTGGAAACACCATATATTTT. Protein sequence: CATSRWTGDRRTAGNTIYF. The chain uses TRBV15 and TRBJ1-3; 9 nucleotides match TRBD1. CDR1 and CDR2 from the germline V gene are LNHNV and YYDKDF (reference sequence). The CDR3 consists of 19 residues. The ends lost 2 bases at V and 2 bases at J; junction bases unmatched: 13.

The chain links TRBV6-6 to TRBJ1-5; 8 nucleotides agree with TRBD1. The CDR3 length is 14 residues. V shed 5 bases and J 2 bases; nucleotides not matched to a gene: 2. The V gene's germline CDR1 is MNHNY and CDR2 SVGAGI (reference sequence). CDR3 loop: CASSQDRGNQPQHF. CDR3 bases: TGTGCCAGCAGTCAGGACAGGGGCAATCAGCCCCAGCATTTT.

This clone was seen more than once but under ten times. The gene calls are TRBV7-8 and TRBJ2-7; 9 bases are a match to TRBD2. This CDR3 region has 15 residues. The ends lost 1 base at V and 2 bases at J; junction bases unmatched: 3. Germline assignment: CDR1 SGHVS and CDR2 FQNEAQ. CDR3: CASSLDSGGPYEQYF. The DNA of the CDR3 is TGTGCCAGCAGCTTAGATAGCGGGGGCCCCTACGAGCAGTACTTC.